These 16 T cell receptor beta chains share one sample of origin, sequenced in a study of blood T cell repertoires in COVID-19. Profiled with immunoSEQ multiplex PCR; TCRdb holds only in-frame clones, not every one. The table records roughly 240,000 clones, about nine tenths of them present only once. The sample taken for sequencing was PBMCs or T cells enriched from blood (not recorded which). The receptors originated from a woman aged 30 to 39 with acute COVID-19.

The CDR3 sequence is CASSYRGEQFF. The CDR3 DNA reads as TGTGCCAGCAGTTACAGGGGTGAGCAGTTCTTC. The genes are TRBV6-2 or TRBV6-3 and TRBJ2-1, with D perhaps matching TRBD1 (5 bases). Germline loops: CDR1 MNHEY, CDR2 SVGEGT. The CDR3 has 11 residues. Trimming stripped 2 bases from V and 9 bases from J, with 5 bases between.

The J gene is TRBJ2-7, the V gene TRBV10-1; possibly TRBD2 for D (7 bases). The CDR3 spans 16 residues. The germline V and J ends were trimmed by 5 bases and 0 bases, with 17 bases remaining between them. CDR1 and CDR2 from the germline V gene are WNHNN and SYGVQD (reference sequence). This CDR3 reads CASSPAGGRDSYEQYF. The CDR3 coding sequence is TGCGCCAGCAGTCCCGCCGGGGGGCGGGACTCCTACGAGCAGTACTTC.

The rearrangement uses TRBV5-4 and TRBJ1-2; no clear D gene. Germline lookup yields CDR1 SGHNT and CDR2 YYREEE (reference sequence). The V and J ends lost 1 base and 1 base respectively, with 8 bases between them. The CDR3 extends over 14 amino acids. CDR3 residues: CASSLWEGNYGYTF. The CDR3 DNA reads TGTGCCAGCAGCTTGTGGGAGGGTAACTATGGCTACACCTTC.

This rearrangement joins TRBV6-5 to TRBJ2-7; weak D call: TRBD1 (5 bases). Between the trimmed V and J ends, which lost 2 bases and 1 base, there was a span of 12 bases. CDR3 length: 15 amino acids. Germline V lookup: CDR1 MNHEY, CDR2 SVGAGI. CDR3 coding DNA: TGTGCCAGCAGTTACATGAACAGGCTGTCCTACGAGCAGTACTTC. As protein: CASSYMNRLSYEQYF.

This sequence joins TRBV5-5 and TRBJ1-6; 7 bases are shared with TRBD1. The CDR3 sequence is 16 residues long. J gave up 5 bases and V 6 bases, and 11 bases lay outside the gene matches. The germline V gene encodes CDR1 SGHKS and CDR2 YYEKEE (reference sequence). CDR3 DNA sequence: TGTGCCAGCACCCAGGGGGTTGGTTCAAATAATTCACCCCTCCACTTT. Its protein product is CASTQGVGSNNSPLHF.

In regard to this clone: The same CDR3 is also encoded by other DNA sequences in this sample. The chain combines TRBV19 with TRBJ1-1; D is ambiguous. The V end lost 6 bases, the J end lost 1 base, and 9 bases lay between the germline ends. This CDR3 comprises 13 residues. Germline CDR1 is LNHDA and CDR2 is SQIVND (reference sequence). The CDR3 nucleotides read TGTGCCAGTAGCTCGACGGGGAACACTGAAGCTTTCTTT. This sequence encodes CASSSTGNTEAFF.

The rearrangement joins TRBV10-2 to TRBJ2-7, with TRBD1 matching over 10 bases. The CDR3 loop spans 20 amino acids. With 2 bases clipped from V and 2 bases from J, the junction kept 18 bases outside the gene matches. Germline lookup yields CDR1 WSHSY and CDR2 SAAADI. The CDR3 spells CASSELPGQGPFTVPYEQYF. The CDR3 bases are TGCGCCAGCAGTGAGCTACCGGGACAGGGGCCGTTCACCGTCCCCTACGAGCAGTACTTC.

The CDR3 DNA is TGTGCCAGCAGCTCCCTCACAGCGGGGGGGCTCGGGGCCAACGTCCTGACTTTC. It translates to CASSSLTAGGLGANVLTF. The chain carries TRBV9 and TRBJ2-6; 10 nucleotides agree with TRBD2. V gave up 4 bases and J gave up 4 bases; unmatched junction bases: 11. Germline lookup yields CDR1 SGDLS and CDR2 YYNGEE. This CDR3 region has 18 residues. The full variable domain, in which reference TRBV9 and TRBJ2-6 provide the parts outside the CDR3, is DSGVTQTPKHLITATGQRVTLRCSPRSGDLSVYWYQQSLDQGLQFLIQYYNGEERAKGNILERFSAQQFPDLHSELNLSSLELGDSALYFCASSSLTAGGLGANVLTFGAGSRLTVL.

J is TRBJ1-1 and V is TRBV28; 7 nucleotides match TRBD1. Germline trimming cut 5 bases from V and 0 bases from J; bases unmatched to any gene: 6. The length of the CDR3 is 15 residues. Germline V gene lookup returns CDR1 MDHEN and CDR2 SYDVKM. Here the CDR3 reads CASSPATGVNTEAFF. The CDR3, as DNA: TGTGCCAGCAGTCCCGCCACAGGGGTGAACACTGAAGCTTTCTTT. Filled out from reference TRBV28 and TRBJ1-1, the complete variable domain reads DVKVTQSSRYLVKRTGEKVFLECVQDMDHENMFWYRQDPGLGLRLIYFSYDVKMKEKGDIPEGYSVSREKKERFSLILESASTNQTSMYLCASSPATGVNTEAFFGQGTRLTVV.

The chain recombines TRBV5-1 with TRBJ1-1; D is perhaps TRBD1 (6 bases). CDR3 length equals 14 residues. Trimming pared 0 bases from V and 3 bases from J, leaving 9 bases between. Germline V gene lookup returns CDR1 SGHRS and CDR2 YFSETQ. DNA for the CDR3: TGCGCCAGCAGCTTGGACAGGGTGGACACTGAAGCTTTCTTT. It translates to CASSLDRVDTEAFF.

This clone was observed once. The chain has TRBV19 and TRBJ1-2, with 7 bases identical to TRBD1. The CDR3 is 16 residues long. Trimming cost V 6 bases and J 2 bases; bases outside gene matches: 12. Germline V gives CDR1 LNHDA, CDR2 SQIVND (reference sequence). DNA of the CDR3: TGTGCCAGTAGAACAGGGGTTGGTTTTTGGAACTATGGCTACACCTTC. Its translation: CASRTGVGFWNYGYTF.

The CDR3 DNA follows: TGTGCCAGCAGCTTAGTACCTAGCGGGGCTCTATACGGTGAGCAGTTCTTC. Amino acids: CASSLVPSGALYGEQFF. V gene TRBV7-2 combines with J gene TRBJ2-1; 9 nucleotides match TRBD2. Trimming took 1 base from V and 9 from J; bases not matched to a gene: 13. This CDR3 is built from 17 residues. CDR1 and CDR2 (germline): SGHTA, FQGNSA.

A word on this clone: Different DNA sequences within this sample yield the same CDR3. The chain links TRBV7-2 to TRBJ1-1, with a tentative D call TRBD1 (6 bases). Trimming took 3 bases from V and 1 from J, leaving 9 bases between them. The CDR3 is made up of 14 amino acids. Germline CDR1 is SGHTA and CDR2 is FQGNSA. In nucleotides, the CDR3 is TGTGCCAGCAGCTTGGGCAGGGGGAACACTGAAGCTTTCTTT. This encodes CASSLGRGNTEAFF.

The J gene is TRBJ2-7, the V gene TRBV10-3; a weak D match, TRBD1 (6 bases). CDR3 length equals 14 residues. In germline, CDR1 is ENHRY, CDR2 SYGVKD. Trimming stripped 5 bases from V and 0 bases from J, with 11 bases between. CDR3 nucleotides: TGTGCCATCAGTCCCAGGACAGACTCCTACGAGCAGTACTTC. Its protein is CAISPRTDSYEQYF.

In nucleotides, the CDR3 is TGCGCCAGCAGTGAGGGCCTTCGGGGCTCCTACGAGCAGTACTTC. Its translation: CASSEGLRGSYEQYF. The V call is TRBV10-1, the J call TRBJ2-7; tentatively, D is TRBD2 (5 bases). V lost 2 bases to trimming and J lost 0 bases, with 11 bases between them. The CDR3 totals 15 residues. The germline V gene has CDR1 WNHNN and CDR2 SYGVQD (reference sequence).

The rearrangement joins TRBV10-1 to TRBJ1-1; D uncertain. CDR1 and CDR2 (germline): WNHNN, SYGVQD (reference sequence). This CDR3 contains 14 residues. V was clipped by 2 bases and J by 2 bases, with 9 bases between them. The CDR3 nucleotides read TGCGCCAGCAGTGAGATGACACAAAACACTGAAGCTTTCTTT. Protein sequence: CASSEMTQNTEAFF.